This TCR beta chain appears in the sequencing data of a study of blood T cell repertoires in COVID-19 (dated by TCRdb to the early 2020s). For the study in its entirety: Collaborator samples came from the United States, Italy and Spain and covered acute and convalescent phases of COVID-19. The prospective study material was composed of cDNA or gDNA derived from T cells, B-cell-depleted T cells, or PBMCs. The dataset comprised deeply sampled blood TCRbeta repertoires from subjects exposed to, actively infected with, or recovered from COVID-19. The repertoires were released in a freely available public database intended as a resource for research on the immune response to SARS-CoV-2. The samples were drawn from two sources: the first 160 participants of the ongoing ImmuneRACE study, and 1,200 or so subjects contributed by 6 global collaborators. A de-identified subject ID, COVID-19 status, age in years and sex were almost always included in the sample metadata. Where HLA class I and class II types were available, the types were taken from metadata supplied by the sample provider, not from assay-based typing. Broad study findings and their caveats: Clinical and demographic metadata were provided uncurated, with the amount varying by source and participant.

With regard to this clone: The target of this receptor is not known. No clone much larger than this one lies a single base away; base qualities are absent.

The germline V gene sets CDR1 to SGHDT and CDR2 to YYEEEE. Spanning cysteine to phenylalanine, the CDR3 consists of 13 amino acids. This entry keeps only the CDR3 DNA: 39 bases, framed from base 1. V is shortened by 7 bases, J by 1 base, and the region joining them spans 6 bases. The collaborating institutions used their own protocols to collect whole blood in K2EDTA tubes. For TCRbeta analysis, collaborators shipped samples in one of three forms: frozen whole blood, isolated PBMCs, or DNA extracted from either of those sample types. The immunoSEQ Assay, a bias-controlled multiplex PCR, was used to amplify TCRbeta CDR3 regions from genomic DNA. In the paper's pipeline: The number of nucleated cells in each sample was estimated by amplification of reference gene primers within the assay. To quantify the absolute abundance of each unique TCRbeta CDR3 rearrangement, sequence reads were collapsed and filtered. For each sample, productive Simpson clonality was calculated as the square root of Simpson's diversity index over productive rearrangements. TCRdb's version of the immuneACCESS table is confined to in-frame rearrangements and falls short of the full clone set. An unresolved V gene accounts for under half of the shortfall where checked; the remainder is of unknown origin. The V and J calls and clone size were taken over from that table, and D and trimming were inferred from the DNA. In this sample the table shows approximately 220,000 clones, about 87% of which occur a single time. Roughly 3% of the sample goes to the ten largest clones.

The origin of this receptor is a man aged 55 to 70 with acute or convalescent COVID-19. The source material was peripheral blood. The rearrangement joined TRBV5-6 to TRBJ1-6; a weak D assignment points to TRBD1 (5 bases agree). The DNA reads as follows: TGTGCCAGCCGGGGGTCCTATAATTCACCCCTCCACTTT. It is translated as CASRGSYNSPLHF.